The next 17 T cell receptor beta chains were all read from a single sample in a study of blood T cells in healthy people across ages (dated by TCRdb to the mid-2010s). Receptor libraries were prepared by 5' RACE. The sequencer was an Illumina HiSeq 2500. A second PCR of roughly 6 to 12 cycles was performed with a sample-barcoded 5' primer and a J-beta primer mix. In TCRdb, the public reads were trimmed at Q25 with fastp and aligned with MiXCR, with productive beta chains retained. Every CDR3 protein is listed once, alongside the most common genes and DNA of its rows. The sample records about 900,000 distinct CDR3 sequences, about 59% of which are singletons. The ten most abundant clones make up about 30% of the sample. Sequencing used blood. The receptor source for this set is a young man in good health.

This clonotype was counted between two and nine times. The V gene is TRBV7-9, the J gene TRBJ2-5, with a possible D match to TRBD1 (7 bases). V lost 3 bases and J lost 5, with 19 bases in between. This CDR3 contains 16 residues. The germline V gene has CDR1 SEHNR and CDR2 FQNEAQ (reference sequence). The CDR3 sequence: CASSLRSVRGTETQYF. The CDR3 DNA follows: TGTGCCAGCAGCTTGCGGTCGGTCAGGGGGACTGAGACCCAGTACTTC.

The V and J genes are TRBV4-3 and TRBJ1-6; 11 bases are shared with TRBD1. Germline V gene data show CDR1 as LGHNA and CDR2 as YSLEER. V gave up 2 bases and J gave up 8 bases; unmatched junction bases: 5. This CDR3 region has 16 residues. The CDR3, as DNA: TGCGCCAGCAGCCAATATGGACAGGGGGCATATTCACCCCTCCACTTT. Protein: CASSQYGQGAYSPLHF.

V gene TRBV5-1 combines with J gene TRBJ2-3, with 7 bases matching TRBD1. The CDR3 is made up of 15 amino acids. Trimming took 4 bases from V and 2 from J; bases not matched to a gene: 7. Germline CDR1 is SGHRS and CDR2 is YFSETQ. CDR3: CASSATGWDTDTQYF. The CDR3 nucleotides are TGCGCCAGCAGCGCGACAGGGTGGGACACAGATACGCAGTATTTT.

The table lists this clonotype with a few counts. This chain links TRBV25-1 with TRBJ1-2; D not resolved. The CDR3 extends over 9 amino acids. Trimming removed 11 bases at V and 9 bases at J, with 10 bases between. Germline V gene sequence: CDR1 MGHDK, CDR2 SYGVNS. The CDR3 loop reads CAGPWRYTF. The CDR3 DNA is TGTGCCGGGCCCTGGCGCTACACCTTC.

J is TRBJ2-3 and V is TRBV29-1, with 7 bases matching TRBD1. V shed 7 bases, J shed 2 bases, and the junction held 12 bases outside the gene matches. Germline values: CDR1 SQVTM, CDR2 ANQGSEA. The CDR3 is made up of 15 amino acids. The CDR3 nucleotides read TGCAGCGGGAAGGGACAGCAGCCCCCCACAGATACGCAGTATTTT. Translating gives CSGKGQQPPTDTQYF.

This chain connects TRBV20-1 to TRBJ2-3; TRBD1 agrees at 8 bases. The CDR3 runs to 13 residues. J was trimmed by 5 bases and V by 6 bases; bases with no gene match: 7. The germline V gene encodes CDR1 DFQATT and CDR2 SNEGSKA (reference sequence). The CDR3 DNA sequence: TGCAGTGCATTGGACAGGGTGAAAGATACGCAGTATTTT. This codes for CSALDRVKDTQYF.

CDR3: CASSSTSGGYMNAEQFF. The CDR3 DNA is TGCGCCAGCAGCAGTACTAGCGGGGGATATATGAATGCTGAGCAGTTCTTC. The chain is built from TRBV5-1 and TRBJ2-1, with 11 bases identical to TRBD2. Germline assignment: CDR1 SGHRS and CDR2 YFSETQ. Trimming cost V 4 bases and J 9 bases; bases outside gene matches: 15. The CDR3 is 17 amino acids.

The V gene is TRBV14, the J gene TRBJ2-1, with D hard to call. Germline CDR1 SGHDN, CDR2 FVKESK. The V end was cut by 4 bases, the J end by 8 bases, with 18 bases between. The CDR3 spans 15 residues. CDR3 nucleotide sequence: TGTGCCAGCAGCCCCCATGGACCCTGGATGGATGAGCAGTTCTTC. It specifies CASSPHGPWMDEQFF.

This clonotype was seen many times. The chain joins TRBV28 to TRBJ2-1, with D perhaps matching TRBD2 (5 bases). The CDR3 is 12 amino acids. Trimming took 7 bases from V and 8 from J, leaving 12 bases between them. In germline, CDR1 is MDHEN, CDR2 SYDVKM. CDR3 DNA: TGTGCCAGCACAACAGAGGGTTATGAGCAGTTCTTC. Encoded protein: CASTTEGYEQFF.

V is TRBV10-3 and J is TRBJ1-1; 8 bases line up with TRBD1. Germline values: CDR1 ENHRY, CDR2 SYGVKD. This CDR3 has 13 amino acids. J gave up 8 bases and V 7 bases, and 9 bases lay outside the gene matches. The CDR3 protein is CAITQDRVLEAFF. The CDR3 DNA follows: TGTGCCATCACCCAGGACAGGGTGTTGGAAGCTTTCTTT.

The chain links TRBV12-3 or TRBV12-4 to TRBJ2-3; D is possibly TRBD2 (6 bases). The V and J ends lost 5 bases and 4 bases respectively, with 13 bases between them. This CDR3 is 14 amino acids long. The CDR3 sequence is CASSVWRGADTQYF. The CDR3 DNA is TGTGCCAGCAGTGTCTGGCGGGGTGCAGATACGCAGTATTTT.

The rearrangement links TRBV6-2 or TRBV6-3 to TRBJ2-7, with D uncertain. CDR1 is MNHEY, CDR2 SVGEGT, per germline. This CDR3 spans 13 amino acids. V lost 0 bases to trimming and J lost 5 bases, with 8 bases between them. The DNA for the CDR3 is TGTGCCAGCAGTTACTCAGGCAGGAACGAGCAGTACTTC. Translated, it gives CASSYSGRNEQYF.

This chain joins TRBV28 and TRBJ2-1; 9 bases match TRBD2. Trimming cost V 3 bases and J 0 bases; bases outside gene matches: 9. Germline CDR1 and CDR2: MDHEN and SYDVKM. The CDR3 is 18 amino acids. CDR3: CASSLMAGGPSSYNEQFF. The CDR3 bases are TGTGCCAGCAGTTTGATGGCGGGGGGGCCGAGCTCCTACAATGAGCAGTTCTTC.

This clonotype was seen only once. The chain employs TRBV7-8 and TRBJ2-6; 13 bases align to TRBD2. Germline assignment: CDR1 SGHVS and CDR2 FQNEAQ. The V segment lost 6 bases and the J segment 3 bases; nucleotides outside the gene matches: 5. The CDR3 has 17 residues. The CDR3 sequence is CASRQLAGGRGANVLTF. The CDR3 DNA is TGTGCCAGCAGGCAACTAGCGGGGGGGCGTGGGGCCAACGTCCTGACTTTC.

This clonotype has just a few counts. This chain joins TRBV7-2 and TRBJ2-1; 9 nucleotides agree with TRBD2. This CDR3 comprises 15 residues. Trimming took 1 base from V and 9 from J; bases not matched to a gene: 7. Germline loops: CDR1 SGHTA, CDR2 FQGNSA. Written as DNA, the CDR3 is TGTGCCAGCAGCTTAGAGAGCGGGGGGAGGGGTGAGCAGTTCTTC. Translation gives CASSLESGGRGEQFF.

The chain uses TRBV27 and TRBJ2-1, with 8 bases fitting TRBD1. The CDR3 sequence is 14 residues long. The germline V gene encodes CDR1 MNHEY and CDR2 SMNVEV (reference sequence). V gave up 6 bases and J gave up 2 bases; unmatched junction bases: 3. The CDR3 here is CASREQGAYNEQFF. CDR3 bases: TGTGCCAGCAGGGAACAGGGGGCCTACAATGAGCAGTTCTTC.

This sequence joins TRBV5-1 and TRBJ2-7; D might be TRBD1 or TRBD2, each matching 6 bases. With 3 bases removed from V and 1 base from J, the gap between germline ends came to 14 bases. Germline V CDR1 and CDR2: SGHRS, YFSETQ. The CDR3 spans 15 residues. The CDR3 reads CASSYNREESYEQYF. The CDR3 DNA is TGCGCCAGCAGCTACAACAGGGAGGAGTCCTACGAGCAGTACTTC. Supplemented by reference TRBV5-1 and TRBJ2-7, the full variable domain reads KAGVTQTPRYLIKTRGQQVTLSCSPISGHRSVSWYQQTPGQGLQFLFEYFSETQRNKGNFPGRFSGRQFSNSRSEMNVSTLELGDSALYLCASSYNREESYEQYFGPGTRLTVT.